A selection of T cell receptor beta chains follows, all from one sample in a study of T-cell reconstitution after alpha-beta-depleted transplantation in children. TCRdb re-called the PCR reads with MiXCR, one entry per CDR3 protein. The sample lists approximately 230,000 distinct CDR3 sequences; roughly a quarter were seen once. The sequencing here drew on PBMCs, mostly from graft donor cells, taken 360 days after TCRalphabeta/CD19-depleted stem cell transplant. Source of these receptors: a female patient under 10 years old who had a stem cell transplant for congenital amegakaryocytic thrombocytopenia, so the T cells may come from the graft donor. CDR3s include the opening cysteine and the closing phenylalanine or tryptophan. A D gene is named only where the DNA matches it firmly. Clone sizes are given selectively: once, few, many, or a class where the clone is expanded.

length: 12
size: -
D: -
J: TRBJ1-1
V: TRBV29-1
DNA: TGCAGCATCCAGAGGGGTGGCACTGAAGCTTTCTTT
CDR3: CSIQRGGTEAFF

length: 15
size: -
D: -
J: TRBJ2-3
V: TRBV11-2
DNA: TGTGCCAGTGGACGGGGGGCTCCTAGCTCGAATACGCAGTATTTT
CDR3: CASGRGAPSSNTQYF

length: 12
size: -
D: TRBD1
J: TRBJ2-3
V: TRBV2
DNA: TGTGAATCCGGGACAGGGACAGATACGCAGTATTTT
CDR3: CESGTGTDTQYF

length: 15
size: few
D: TRBD2
J: TRBJ2-1
V: TRBV5-1
DNA: TGCGCCAGCAGCTTGGGGACTAGCGGGAGATATGAGCAGTTCTTC
CDR3: CASSLGTSGRYEQFF

length: 17
size: -
D: TRBD2
J: TRBJ2-1
V: TRBV12-3/TRBV12-4
DNA: TGTGCCAGCAGTCCCAGGACTAGCGGGCCTCCCTACAATGAGCAGTTCTTC
CDR3: CASSPRTSGPPYNEQFF

length: 15
size: few
D: -
J: TRBJ1-4
V: TRBV10-2
DNA: TGCGCCAGCAGATATGGGGACCCGGAGGCTGAAAAACTGTTTTTT
CDR3: CASRYGDPEAEKLFF

length: 13
size: many
D: TRBD1
J: TRBJ1-4
V: TRBV12-3/TRBV12-4
DNA: TGTGCCACTTCGGACAGGGGCCATGAAAAACTGTTTTTT
CDR3: CATSDRGHEKLFF

length: 16
size: -
D: TRBD1
J: TRBJ2-1
V: TRBV20-1
DNA: TGCAGTGCTAGTGGAGAATGGGCAGGGGGCTTGAATGAGCAGTTCTTC
CDR3: CSASGEWAGGLNEQFF

length: 13
size: -
D: TRBD2
J: TRBJ2-3
V: TRBV19
DNA: TGTGCCAGTAGTACCGGGGGGGCCGGTACGCAGTATTTT
CDR3: CASSTGGAGTQYF

length: 14
size: -
D: -
J: TRBJ2-7
V: TRBV4-1
DNA: TGCGCCAGCAGCCCTGGCTGGGGCGCCTACGAGCAGTACTTC
CDR3: CASSPGWGAYEQYF

length: 13
size: many
D: TRBD1
J: TRBJ1-6
V: TRBV6-6
DNA: TGTGCCAGCAAGAGGGGGCGTAATTCACCCCTCCACTTT
CDR3: CASKRGRNSPLHF

length: 14
size: -
D: -
J: TRBJ2-6
V: TRBV20-1
DNA: TGCAGTGCTAGAGAGCCCTCTGGGGCCAACGTCCTGACTTTC
CDR3: CSAREPSGANVLTF

length: 15
size: few
D: TRBD2
J: TRBJ2-7
V: TRBV13
DNA: TGTGCCAGCAGCTCCCCGACTAGCGTCACCTACGAGCAGTACTTC
CDR3: CASSSPTSVTYEQYF

length: 14
size: -
D: -
J: TRBJ1-5
V: TRBV7-9
DNA: TGTGCCAGCAGTTCACCGGGACAATCCCAGCCCCAGCATTTT
CDR3: CASSSPGQSQPQHF

length: 14
size: few
D: TRBD2
J: TRBJ2-5
V: TRBV10-3
DNA: TGTGCCGTCTCTGGAACTAGCGGACAAGAGACCCAGTACTTC
CDR3: CAVSGTSGQETQYF

length: 12
size: few
D: -
J: TRBJ1-2
V: TRBV6-6
DNA: TGTGCCAGCAGTCCTGGGGAATATGGCTACACCTTC
CDR3: CASSPGEYGYTF

length: 15
size: -
D: -
J: TRBJ2-3
V: TRBV11-1
DNA: TGTGCCAGCAGCTCATATGGGGAAGGGACAGATACGCAGTATTTT
CDR3: CASSSYGEGTDTQYF

length: 11
size: once
D: -
J: TRBJ1-2
V: TRBV20-1
DNA: TGCAGTGGAGATTTAGCCTATGGCTACACCTTC
CDR3: CSGDLAYGYTF

length: 13
size: -
D: TRBD2
J: TRBJ2-7
V: TRBV6-2/TRBV6-3
DNA: TGTGCCAGCAGACTAGCGGGAGCTTACGAGCAGTACTTC
CDR3: CASRLAGAYEQYF

length: 16
size: -
D: -
J: TRBJ2-1
V: TRBV14
DNA: TGTGCCAGCAGCCAAGCGCGAAAGGTTTTTCGCAATGAGCAGTTCTTC
CDR3: CASSQARKVFRNEQFF

length: 12
size: few
D: TRBD2
J: TRBJ2-1
V: TRBV6-4
DNA: TGTGCCAGCAAACCGGGACTAGCAGGAGGAACCTTC
CDR3: CASKPGLAGGTF

length: 16
size: -
D: -
J: TRBJ2-7
V: TRBV18
DNA: TGTGCCAGCTCACTAGGCACGACTCGATACTCCTACGAGCAGTACTTC
CDR3: CASSLGTTRYSYEQYF

length: 15
size: -
D: TRBD1
J: TRBJ2-7
V: TRBV7-9
DNA: TGTGCCAGCAGCAACCGGGACAGGGGATCCTACGAGCAGTACTTC
CDR3: CASSNRDRGSYEQYF

length: 14
size: -
D: -
J: TRBJ2-1
V: TRBV28
DNA: TGTGCCAGCAGTTTCGGAGGGCCTTACAATGAGCAGTTCTTC
CDR3: CASSFGGPYNEQFF

length: 15
size: few
D: -
J: TRBJ1-5
V: TRBV4-3
DNA: TGCGCCAGCAGCCAAGACTATGGGGGCCGGTGGCCCCAGCATTTT
CDR3: CASSQDYGGRWPQHF